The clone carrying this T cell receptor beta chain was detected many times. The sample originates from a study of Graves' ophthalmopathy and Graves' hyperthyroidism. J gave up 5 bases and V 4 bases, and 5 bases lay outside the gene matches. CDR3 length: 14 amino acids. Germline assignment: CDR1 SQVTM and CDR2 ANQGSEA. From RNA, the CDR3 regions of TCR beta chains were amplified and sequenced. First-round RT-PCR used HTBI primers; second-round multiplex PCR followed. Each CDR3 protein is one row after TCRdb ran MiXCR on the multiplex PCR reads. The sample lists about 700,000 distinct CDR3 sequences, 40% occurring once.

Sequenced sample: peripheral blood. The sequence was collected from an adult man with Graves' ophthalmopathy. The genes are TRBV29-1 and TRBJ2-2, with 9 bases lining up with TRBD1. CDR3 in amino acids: CSVVQGAVTGELFF. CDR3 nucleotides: TGCAGCGTTGTACAGGGGGCAGTAACCGGGGAGCTGTTTTTT.